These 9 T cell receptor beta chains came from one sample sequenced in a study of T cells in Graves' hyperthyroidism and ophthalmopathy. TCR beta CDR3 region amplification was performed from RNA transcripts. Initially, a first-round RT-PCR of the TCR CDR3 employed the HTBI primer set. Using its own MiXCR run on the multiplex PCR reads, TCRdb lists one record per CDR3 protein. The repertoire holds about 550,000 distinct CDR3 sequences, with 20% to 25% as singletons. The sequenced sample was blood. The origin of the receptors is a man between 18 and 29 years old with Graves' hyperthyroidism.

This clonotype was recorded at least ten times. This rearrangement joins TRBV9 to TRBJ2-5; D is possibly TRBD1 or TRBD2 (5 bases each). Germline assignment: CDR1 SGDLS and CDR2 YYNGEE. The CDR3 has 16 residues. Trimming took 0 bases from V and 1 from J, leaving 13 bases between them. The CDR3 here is CASSVGGMGVQETQYF. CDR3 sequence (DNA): TGTGCCAGCAGCGTAGGAGGGATGGGGGTCCAAGAGACCCAGTACTTC.

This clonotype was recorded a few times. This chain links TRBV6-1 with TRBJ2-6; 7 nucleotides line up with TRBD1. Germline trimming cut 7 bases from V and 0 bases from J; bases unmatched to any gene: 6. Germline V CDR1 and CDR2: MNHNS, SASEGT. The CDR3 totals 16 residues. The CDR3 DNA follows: TGTGCCAGCAAGGGGACAGCCATCTCTGGGGCCAACGTCCTGACTTTC. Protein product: CASKGTAISGANVLTF.

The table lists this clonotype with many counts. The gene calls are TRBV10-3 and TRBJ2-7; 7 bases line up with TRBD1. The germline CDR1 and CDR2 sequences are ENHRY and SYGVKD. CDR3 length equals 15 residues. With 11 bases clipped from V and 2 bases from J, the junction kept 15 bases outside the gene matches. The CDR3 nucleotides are TGTGCCGCCCATGGGGGCAGGGGGATACCCTACGAGCAGTACTTC. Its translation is CAAHGGRGIPYEQYF.

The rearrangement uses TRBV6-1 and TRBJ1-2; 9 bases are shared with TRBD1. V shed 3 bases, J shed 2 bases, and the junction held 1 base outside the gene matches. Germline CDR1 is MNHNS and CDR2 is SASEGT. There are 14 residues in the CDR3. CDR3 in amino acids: CASSDGTGNYGYTF. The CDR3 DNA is TGTGCCAGCAGTGATGGGACAGGGAACTATGGCTACACCTTC.

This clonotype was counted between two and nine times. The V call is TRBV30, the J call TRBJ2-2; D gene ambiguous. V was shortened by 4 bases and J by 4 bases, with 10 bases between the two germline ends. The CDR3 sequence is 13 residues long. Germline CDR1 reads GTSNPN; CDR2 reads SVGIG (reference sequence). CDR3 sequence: CAWNRKSTGELFF. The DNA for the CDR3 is TGTGCCTGGAATCGGAAGAGCACCGGGGAGCTGTTTTTT.

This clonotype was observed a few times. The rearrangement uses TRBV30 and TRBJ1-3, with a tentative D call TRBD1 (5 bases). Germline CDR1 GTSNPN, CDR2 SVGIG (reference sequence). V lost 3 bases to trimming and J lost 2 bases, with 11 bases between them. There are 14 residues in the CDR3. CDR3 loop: CAWRRRGTGNTIYF. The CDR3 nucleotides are TGTGCCTGGAGGCGACGGGGGACTGGAAACACCATATATTTT.

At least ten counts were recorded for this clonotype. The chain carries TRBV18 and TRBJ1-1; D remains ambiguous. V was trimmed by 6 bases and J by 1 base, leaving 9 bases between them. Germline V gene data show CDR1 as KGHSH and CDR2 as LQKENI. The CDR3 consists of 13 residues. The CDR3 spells CASSSERNTEAFF. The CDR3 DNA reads TGTGCCAGCTCCTCAGAGAGGAACACTGAAGCTTTCTTT. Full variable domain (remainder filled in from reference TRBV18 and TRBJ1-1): NAGVMQNPRHLVRRRGQEARLRCSPMKGHSHVYWYRQLPEEGLKFMVYLQKENIIDESGMPKERFSAEFPKEGPSILRIQQVVRGDSAAYFCASSSERNTEAFFGQGTRLTVV.

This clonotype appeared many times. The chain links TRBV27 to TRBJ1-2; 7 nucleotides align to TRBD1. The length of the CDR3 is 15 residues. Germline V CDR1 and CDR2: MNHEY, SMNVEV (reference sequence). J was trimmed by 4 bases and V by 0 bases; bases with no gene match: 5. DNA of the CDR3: TGTGCCAGCAGTTTATCGGGACAGAGCATCTATGGCTACACCTTC. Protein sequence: CASSLSGQSIYGYTF.

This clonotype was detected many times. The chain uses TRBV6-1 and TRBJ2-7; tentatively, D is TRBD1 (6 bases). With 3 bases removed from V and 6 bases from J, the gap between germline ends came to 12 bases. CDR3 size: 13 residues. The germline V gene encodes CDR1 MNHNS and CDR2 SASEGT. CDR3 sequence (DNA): TGTGCCAGCAGTGACGCACAGGGATCCGAGCAGTACTTC. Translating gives CASSDAQGSEQYF.